This T cell receptor beta chain was documented in a study of blood T cell repertoires in COVID-19. Study-wide context: There were acute and convalescent COVID-19 samples, and they came from the United States, Italy and Spain. T cells, B-cell-depleted T cells, or PBMCs provided the cDNA or gDNA that served as material.

Germline CDR1 and CDR2: KGHDR and SFDVKD. V shed 2 bases and J 4 bases; nucleotides not matched to a gene: 1. The CDR3 spans 16 residues. Original processing methods: Reference gene primer amplification in the assay estimated nucleated cell counts. TCRdb's table, derived via immunoSEQ multiplex PCR, lists solely in-frame clones and lacks some. D and trimming were read from the DNA, whereas the V and J calls and clone size are those reported in that table. The top ten hold approximately 8.7% of the sample, which has about 80,000 clones, around 83% seen once. This chain uses TRBV24-1 with TRBJ2-3, with 14 bases fitting TRBD2. The TCR was taken from a human donor in a cohort sampled during active COVID-19. Sequencing input: peripheral blood. The CDR3, as DNA: TGTGCCACCAGTGATTCGGGACTAGCGGGGGCAGATACGCAGTATTTT. As protein: CATSDSGLAGADTQYF.